This paragraph reports one TCR beta chain. No antigen is known for it. The PCR used 60 Vbeta and 13 Jbeta primers. This table comes from immunoSEQ multiplex PCR, and its TCRdb copy is limited to in-frame clones, with some not included. In the table there are around 110,000 clones, 65% to 80% of which are singletons. The data belong to a study of cytomegalovirus exposure and HLA in healthy donors. Notes on the study in general: As was reported, the classifier diagnosed cytomegalovirus status with high specificity and sensitivity. V- and J-gene trimming in TCR beta was tied to a missense DCLRE1C variant by an analysis performed later.

The CDR3 has 18 residues. The germline gives CDR1 LNHNV, CDR2 YYDKDF (reference sequence). V lost 5 bases to trimming and J lost 6 bases; unmatched junction nucleotides: 13. The rearrangement links TRBV15 to TRBJ2-3; 14 bases agree with TRBD2. Sequencing was done on a sample of PBMCs. This TCR came from a male donor in good health and CMV-seropositive. This CDR3 reads CATSREGGTSGRVDTQYF. CDR3 DNA sequence: TGTGCCACCAGCCGCGAGGGAGGGACTAGCGGGAGAGTGGATACGCAGTATTTT. Based on the CDR3 plus reference TRBV15 and TRBJ2-3, the full variable domain is DAMVIQNPRYQVTQFGKPVTLSCSQTLNHNVMYWYQQKSSQAPKLLFHYYDKDFNNEADTPDNFQSRRPNTSFCFLDIRSPGLGDTAMYLCATSREGGTSGRVDTQYFGPGTRLTVL.